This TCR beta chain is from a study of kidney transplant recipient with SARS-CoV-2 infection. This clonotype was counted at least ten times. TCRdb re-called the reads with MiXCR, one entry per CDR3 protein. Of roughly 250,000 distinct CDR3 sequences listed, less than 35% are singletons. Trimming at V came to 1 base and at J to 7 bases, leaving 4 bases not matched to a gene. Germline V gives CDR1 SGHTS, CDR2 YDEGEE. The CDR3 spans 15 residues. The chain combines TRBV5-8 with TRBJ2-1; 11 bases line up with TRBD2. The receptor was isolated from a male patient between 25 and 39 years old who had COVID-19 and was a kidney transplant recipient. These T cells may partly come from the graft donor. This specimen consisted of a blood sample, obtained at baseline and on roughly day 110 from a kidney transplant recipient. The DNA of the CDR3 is TGTGCCAGCAGCTTGAAGGCTAGCGGGAGGAATGAGCAGTTCTTC. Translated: CASSLKASGRNEQFF.